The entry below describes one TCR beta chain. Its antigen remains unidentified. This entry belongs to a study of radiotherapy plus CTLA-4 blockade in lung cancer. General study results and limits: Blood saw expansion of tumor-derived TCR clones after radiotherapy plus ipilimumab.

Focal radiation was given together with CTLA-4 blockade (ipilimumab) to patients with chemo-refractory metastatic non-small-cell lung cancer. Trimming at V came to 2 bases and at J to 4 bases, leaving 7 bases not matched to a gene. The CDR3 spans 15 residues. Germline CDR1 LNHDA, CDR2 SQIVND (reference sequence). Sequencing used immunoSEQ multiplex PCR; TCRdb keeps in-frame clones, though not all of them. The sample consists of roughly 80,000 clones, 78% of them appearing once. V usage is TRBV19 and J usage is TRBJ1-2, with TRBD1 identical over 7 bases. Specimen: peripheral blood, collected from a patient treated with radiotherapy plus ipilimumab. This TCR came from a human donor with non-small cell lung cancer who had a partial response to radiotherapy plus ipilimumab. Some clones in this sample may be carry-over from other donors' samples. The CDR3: CASSIMPGQSYGYTF. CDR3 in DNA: TGTGCCAGTAGTATAATGCCGGGACAGTCCTATGGCTACACCTTC.